Presented here are 15 T cell receptor beta chains from one specimen sequenced in a study of blood T cell repertoires in COVID-19. Produced via immunoSEQ multiplex PCR; TCRdb's table is partial and in-frame only. This table has approximately 200,000 clones, roughly 80% appearing once. Source material: peripheral blood. These receptors came from a human donor in a cohort sampled during active COVID-19.

The rearrangement joins TRBV18 to TRBJ1-2; the match to TRBD1 covers 8 bases. CDR1 and CDR2 from the germline V gene are KGHSH and LQKENI. The CDR3 runs to 17 residues. The J segment lost 8 bases and the V segment lost 6 bases, leaving 20 bases of the junction unmatched. The DNA of the CDR3 is TGTGCCAGCTCCCCGGCCTGGACAGGGTCCGCCCCGCGAGGCTACACCTTC. Protein product: CASSPAWTGSAPRGYTF.

The chain couples TRBV4-3 to TRBJ1-2; D may be TRBD1 (5 bases). The CDR3 runs to 13 residues. Germline CDR1 reads LGHNA; CDR2 reads YSLEER. V lost 0 bases to trimming and J lost 5 bases, with 7 bases between them. The CDR3 here is CASSQDGGYGYTF. CDR3 sequence (DNA): TGCGCCAGCAGCCAAGATGGGGGGTATGGCTACACCTTC.

The V call is TRBV2, the J call TRBJ1-5; TRBD1 agrees at 7 bases. The trim removed 6 bases at V and 2 bases at J, leaving 10 bases unmatched. The CDR3 is 16 amino acids. The germline gives CDR1 SNHLY, CDR2 FYNNEI. The CDR3 spells CASRTGRIEGNQPQHF. CDR3 nucleotides: TGTGCCAGCAGGACAGGGCGCATAGAGGGCAATCAGCCCCAGCATTTT. Combining the CDR3 with reference TRBV2 and TRBJ1-5 gives the whole variable domain EPEVTQTPSHQVTQMGQEVILRCVPISNHLYFYWYRQILGQKVEFLVSFYNNEISEKSEIFDDQFSVERPDGSNFTLKIRSTKLEDSAMYFCASRTGRIEGNQPQHFGDGTRLSIL.

CDR3 sequence reads: CASSRGLAQETQYF. The DNA of the CDR3 is TGTGCCAGCAGTCGGGGACTAGCCCAAGAGACCCAGTACTTC. V is TRBV6-5 and J is TRBJ2-5; 9 positions agree with TRBD2. The germline gives CDR1 MNHEY, CDR2 SVGAGI. The CDR3 has 14 residues. V was pared by 5 bases and J by 1 base, with 2 bases of the junction left unmatched.

The chain carries TRBV7-2 and TRBJ1-3; possible D gene TRBD1, 6 bases. The CDR3 consists of 18 residues. Trimming removed 1 base from V and 0 bases from J, with 16 bases in between. Germline V gene sequence: CDR1 SGHTA, CDR2 FQGNSA. The chain's CDR3 is CASSLEMGAVVSGNTIYF. CDR3 DNA: TGTGCCAGCAGCTTAGAGATGGGGGCCGTAGTCTCTGGAAACACCATATATTTT.

The count of this clone is one. This chain uses TRBV28 with TRBJ1-5; 7 bases line up with TRBD1. V shed 7 bases, J shed 6 bases, and the junction held 9 bases outside the gene matches. The CDR3 contains 14 residues. The germline CDR1 and CDR2 sequences are MDHEN and SYDVKM. Here the CDR3 DNA reads TGTGCCAGCAAGACAAGGACAGGTGGTCAGCCCCAGCATTTT. Translating it yields CASKTRTGGQPQHF.

V and J are TRBV29-1 and TRBJ1-1, with TRBD1 matching 10 bases. V trimming: 6 bases; J trimming: 4 bases; junction bases outside the gene matches: 2. The CDR3 is made up of 12 amino acids. CDR1 SQVTM and CDR2 ANQGSEA come from the germline V gene. The chain's CDR3 is CSVGDRGTEAFF. Written as DNA, the CDR3 is TGCAGCGTCGGGGACAGGGGCACTGAAGCTTTCTTT.

The chain joins TRBV13 to TRBJ2-5, with 8 bases that match TRBD1. Germline CDR1 PRHDT, CDR2 FYEKMQ (reference sequence). Germline trimming cut 1 base from V and 2 bases from J; bases unmatched to any gene: 6. The CDR3 totals 16 residues. The CDR3 protein is CASSLETGGIQETQYF. CDR3 DNA: TGTGCCAGCAGCTTAGAAACAGGGGGTATACAAGAGACCCAGTACTTC.

Here the CDR3 reads CASSGGRRNEQFF. CDR3 DNA: TGCGCCAGCAGCGGCGGGAGAAGGAATGAGCAGTTCTTC. J is TRBJ2-1 and V is TRBV5-1; TRBD2 matches 7 bases. The CDR3 consists of 13 residues. Trimming cost V 4 bases and J 7 bases; bases outside gene matches: 5. Germline lookup yields CDR1 SGHRS and CDR2 YFSETQ. Together with reference TRBV5-1 and TRBJ2-1, the CDR3 gives the full variable domain: KAGVTQTPRYLIKTRGQQVTLSCSPISGHRSVSWYQQTPGQGLQFLFEYFSETQRNKGNFPGRFSGRQFSNSRSEMNVSTLELGDSALYLCASSGGRRNEQFFGPGTRLTVL.

The J gene is TRBJ2-7, the V gene TRBV3-1 (or the pseudogene TRBV3-2); TRBD1 aligns across 7 bases. This CDR3 comprises 13 residues. Germline V gene data show CDR1 as LGHDT and CDR2 as YNNKEL (reference sequence). The V and J ends lost 6 bases and 7 bases, in that order; junction bases with no gene match: 9. This chain's CDR3 is CASSLTGPGEQYF. In nucleotides, the CDR3 is TGTGCCAGCAGTCTGACAGGGCCGGGGGAGCAGTACTTC.

The V call is TRBV15, the J call TRBJ1-5, with 8 bases matching TRBD1. The CDR3 is made up of 17 amino acids. Per germline, CDR1 LNHNV and CDR2 YYDKDF (reference sequence). The junction had 9 bases not matched to a gene; V was cut back by 5 bases and J by 0 bases. Here the CDR3 DNA reads TGTGCCACCAGCCGTAATCAGGGGGCGAATAGCAATCAGCCCCAGCATTTT. Residues: CATSRNQGANSNQPQHF.

The rearrangement links TRBV5-4 to TRBJ2-5, with D maybe TRBD2 (6 bases). The V end was cut by 0 bases, the J end by 3 bases, with 18 bases between. Germline loops: CDR1 SGHNT, CDR2 YYREEE (reference sequence). This CDR3 region has 17 residues. In nucleotides, the CDR3 is TGTGCCAGCAGCTTGGGGTGGGTAGCGGCGGGTAAAGAGACCCAGTACTTC. Its translation is CASSLGWVAAGKETQYF.

This chain uses TRBV27 with TRBJ1-2, with D perhaps matching TRBD1 (5 bases). Per germline, CDR1 MNHEY and CDR2 SMNVEV (reference sequence). CDR3 size: 17 residues. V lost 6 bases and J 4 bases, leaving 24 bases between the germline ends. The CDR3 nucleotides are TGTGCCAGCAGCAAGACCGGGACTCTAACAATGGGCTATGGCTACACCTTC. It codes for CASSKTGTLTMGYGYTF.

This chain joins TRBV30 and TRBJ1-1, with D perhaps TRBD1 (5 bases). Trimming took off 1 base at V and 0 bases at J, with 15 bases between the two ends. The CDR3 sequence is 16 residues long. Germline V gene data show CDR1 as GTSNPN and CDR2 as SVGIG (reference sequence). Written as DNA, the CDR3 is TGTGCCTGGAGTGGCGGGACTTGGGGGATGAACACTGAAGCTTTCTTT. It yields the protein CAWSGGTWGMNTEAFF.

This chain joins TRBV4-3 and TRBJ2-1; 9 bases match TRBD2. Germline CDR1 reads LGHNA; CDR2 reads YSLEER. After removal of 0 bases from V and 8 bases from J, the junction contained 11 bases not matched to a gene. There are 17 residues in the CDR3. The CDR3: CASSQDFFSGSGDEQFF. The CDR3 coding sequence is TGCGCCAGCAGCCAAGATTTTTTTAGCGGGAGTGGCGATGAGCAGTTCTTC.